This T cell receptor (beta chain) is from a study of blood T cell repertoires in COVID-19. The wider study: Sites across the United States, Italy and Spain contributed samples from acute and convalescent COVID-19. Nucleic acid was either cDNA or gDNA, and it came from T cells, B-cell-depleted T cells, or PBMCs.

Authors' processing steps: Amplification from reference gene primers served as the basis for estimated nucleated cell counts. The data were produced by immunoSEQ multiplex PCR, yet TCRdb's version contains in-frame clones alone and is incomplete. V and J calls and clone size come straight from that table; D and trimming were deduced from the DNA. The sample has tens of thousands of clones; 86% are singletons. V was pared by 3 bases and J by 8 bases, with 5 bases of the junction left unmatched. CDR3 size: 14 residues. Per the germline V gene, CDR1 is SGHNT and CDR2 is YENEEA. This chain uses TRBV11-3 with TRBJ1-2, with 11 positions matching TRBD1. Sequencing was performed on peripheral blood. The receptor was derived from a woman older than 75 in a cohort sampled during active or convalescent COVID-19. The DNA of the CDR3 is TGTGCCAGCAGCTTGGGGACAGGGGGACGCGGCTACACCTTC. Protein: CASSLGTGGRGYTF. The full variable domain, with the rest looked up from reference TRBV11-3 and TRBJ1-2, is EAGVVQSPRYKIIEKKQPVAFWCNPISGHNTLYWYLQNLGQGPELLIRYENEEAVDDSQLPKDRFSAERLKGVDSTLKIQPAELGDSAVYLCASSLGTGGRGYTFGSGTRLTVV.